Shown below are 17 T cell receptor beta chains from a single sample sequenced in a study of Graves' ophthalmopathy and Graves' hyperthyroidism (dated by TCRdb to 2016 to 2018). Reads for this sample came from an Illumina HiSeq 2000. For repertoire sequencing, the TCR beta CDR3 regions were amplified from RNA transcripts. The first round was an RT-PCR using HTBI primers with the Qiagen OneStep RT-PCR kit, and this first round was followed by a second-round multiplex PCR, then size selection and purification. Using fastp trimming at Q25 and MiXCR clonotype assembly, TCRdb reanalyzed the public sequencing data and kept in-frame beta chains. Every entry covers one CDR3 protein and lists the most common genes and DNA from its rows. The sample yields around 670,000 distinct CDR3 sequences; approximately 40% were counted once. The ten largest clonotypes hold 40% to 55% of the sample. The specimen was peripheral blood. The receptors derive from an adult man with Graves' ophthalmopathy.

This clonotype was seen once. V and J are TRBV25-1 and TRBJ1-1, with D perhaps TRBD1 (5 bases). Trimming left V 1 base short and J 6 bases short, with 18 bases between. Germline V gene data show CDR1 as MGHDK and CDR2 as SYGVNS. The CDR3 is made up of 16 amino acids. In nucleotides, the CDR3 is TGTGCCAGCAGTGAATTGGGGGGAGGGAGAACGCCTGAAGCTTTCTTT. This codes for CASSELGGGRTPEAFF.

V is TRBV20-1 and J is TRBJ2-2, with D perhaps matching TRBD1 or TRBD2 (5 bases each). Germline V gene lookup returns CDR1 DFQATT and CDR2 SNEGSKA (reference sequence). There are 13 residues in the CDR3. Trimming left V 6 bases short and J 0 bases short, with 8 bases between. The CDR3 region has the DNA TGCAGTGCCGGGACCACGAACACCGGGGAGCTGTTTTTT. Protein: CSAGTTNTGELFF.

Many counts were recorded for this clonotype. J is TRBJ2-7 and V is TRBV25-1; 9 nucleotides line up with TRBD1. The CDR3 is 13 amino acids. V was clipped by 6 bases and J by 11 bases; unmatched bases: 11. CDR1 is MGHDK and CDR2 is SYGVNS in the germline V gene. CDR3 bases: TGTGCCAGCAGCGAGAGAGACAGGGGGGGGAAGTACTTC. Translation gives CASSERDRGGKYF.

This clonotype was picked up many times. The chain couples TRBV9 to TRBJ2-5; D is unclear. Germline V gene lookup returns CDR1 SGDLS and CDR2 YYNGEE. The germline V and J ends were trimmed by 4 bases and 5 bases, with 15 bases remaining between them. CDR3 length equals 14 residues. The CDR3 sequence: CASSTRGADETQYF. The CDR3 DNA follows: TGTGCCAGCAGCACCAGAGGTGCGGACGAGACCCAGTACTTC.

About this clonotype itself: It may be a read error: a sequence one base away is much more abundant. V usage is TRBV7-8 and J usage is TRBJ1-5; TRBD1 agrees at 7 bases. The CDR3 runs to 15 residues. Trimming at V came to 5 bases and at J to 0 bases, leaving 4 bases not matched to a gene. In germline, CDR1 is SGHVS, CDR2 FQNEAQ. The CDR3 DNA reads as TGTGCCAGCAGCCGGGGACAGAGTAGCAATCAGCCCCAGCATTTT. This codes for CASSRGQSSNQPQHF.

This clonotype occurred a few times. This sequence joins TRBV7-9 and TRBJ2-5; TRBD2 aligns across 8 bases. CDR3 length: 14 amino acids. Germline V gives CDR1 SEHNR, CDR2 FQNEAQ (reference sequence). With 1 base clipped from V and 3 bases from J, the junction kept 1 base outside the gene matches. CDR3 nucleotide sequence: TGTGCCAGCAGCTTAGGGACTAGCAAAGAGACCCAGTACTTC. It specifies CASSLGTSKETQYF.

This clonotype was found a few times. The chain combines TRBV20-1 with TRBJ1-2; D is uncertain. Germline V gives CDR1 DFQATT, CDR2 SNEGSKA (reference sequence). The V and J ends lost 4 bases and 0 bases respectively, with 12 bases between them. This CDR3 comprises 14 residues. CDR3: CSATTDPANYGYTF. CDR3 bases: TGCAGTGCTACTACCGACCCGGCTAACTATGGCTACACCTTC.

The gene calls are TRBV7-2 and TRBJ1-4, with TRBD1 matching 7 bases. The CDR3 is 14 residues long. Germline V gene lookup returns CDR1 SGHTA and CDR2 FQGNSA. The junction had 6 bases not matched to a gene; V was cut back by 6 bases and J by 5 bases. CDR3 sequence: CASSPQGDNEKLFF. CDR3 nucleotides: TGTGCCAGCAGTCCCCAGGGGGACAATGAAAAACTGTTTTTT.

V usage is TRBV20-1 and J usage is TRBJ2-7; D remains ambiguous. CDR3 length equals 13 residues. Deletions cut 3 bases from V and 1 base from J, with 10 bases between. The germline V gene encodes CDR1 DFQATT and CDR2 SNEGSKA (reference sequence). DNA for the CDR3: TGCAGTGCTAGTGCCGCCGGATCCTACGAGCAGTACTTC. Translation: CSASAAGSYEQYF.

This clonotype showed up many times. The chain employs TRBV7-9 and TRBJ1-1; D might be TRBD1 (5 bases). This CDR3 region has 13 residues. From germline, CDR1 is SEHNR and CDR2 FQNEAQ (reference sequence). V lost 6 bases, J lost 1 base, and 9 bases lay in between. CDR3 sequence (DNA): TGTGCCAGCAGGACGACAGAGAACACTGAAGCTTTCTTT. Protein: CASRTTENTEAFF. Using reference TRBV7-9 and TRBJ1-1 for the parts outside the CDR3, the full variable domain is DTGVSQNPRHKITKRGQNVTFRCDPISEHNRLYWYRQTLGQGPEFLTYFQNEAQLEKSRLLSDRFSAERPKGSFSTLEIQRTEQGDSAMYLCASRTTENTEAFFGQGTRLTVV.

The chain uses TRBV10-3 and TRBJ1-2, with D possibly matching TRBD1 (5 bases). Germline-derived CDR1 and CDR2 are ENHRY and SYGVKD. The CDR3 is 13 residues long. V was shortened by 5 bases and J by 8 bases, with 15 bases between the two germline ends. CDR3 DNA: TGTGCCATCAGTTACGGGACCTACTGGGGCTACACCTTC. Translating it yields CAISYGTYWGYTF.

This clonotype came up many times. The chain combines TRBV15 with TRBJ2-5; no firm D call. CDR1 and CDR2 (germline): LNHNV, YYDKDF (reference sequence). The CDR3 covers 13 residues. V shed 0 bases and J shed 5 bases, with 7 bases lying between them. The CDR3 is CATSRDLGETQYF. DNA for the CDR3: TGTGCCACCAGCAGAGATCTGGGGGAGACCCAGTACTTC. The whole variable domain, filled in from reference TRBV15 and TRBJ2-5, reads DAMVIQNPRYQVTQFGKPVTLSCSQTLNHNVMYWYQQKSSQAPKLLFHYYDKDFNNEADTPDNFQSRRPNTSFCFLDIRSPGLGDTAMYLCATSRDLGETQYFGPGTRLLVL.

V and J are TRBV29-1 and TRBJ2-7; TRBD2 matches at 13 bases. Trimming took 8 bases from V and 2 from J; bases not matched to a gene: 6. In germline, CDR1 is SQVTM, CDR2 ANQGSEA. The CDR3 spans 14 residues. The DNA for the CDR3 is TGCAGCATAAGACTAGCGGGGGGTCCCTACGAGCAGTACTTC. Residues: CSIRLAGGPYEQYF.

The V call is TRBV7-2, the J call TRBJ2-7, with 7 bases identical to TRBD2. This CDR3 is built from 15 residues. Germline V gene lookup returns CDR1 SGHTA and CDR2 FQGNSA. Germline trimming cut 1 base from V and 3 bases from J; bases unmatched to any gene: 6. The CDR3: CASSLVAGSYYEQYF. In DNA, the CDR3 is TGTGCCAGCAGCTTAGTAGCGGGCTCTTACTACGAGCAGTACTTC.

This clonotype was detected ten times or more. The chain has TRBV11-2 and TRBJ1-1, with 8 bases lining up with TRBD1. This CDR3 spans 12 amino acids. Per the germline V gene, CDR1 is SGHAT and CDR2 is FQNNGV. Germline trimming cut 3 bases from V and 11 bases from J; bases unmatched to any gene: 5. This CDR3 reads CASSFTGGRAFF. CDR3 coding DNA: TGTGCCAGCAGCTTCACAGGGGGTCGGGCTTTCTTT.

There are many counts of this clonotype. A read error may produce the germline difference seen at one junction end. The CDR3 sequence is CASSPDRYQETQYF. CDR3 DNA: TGTGCTAGCAGCCCGGACAGGTACCAAGAGACCCAGTACTTC. V usage is TRBV7-7 and J usage is TRBJ2-5, with 7 nucleotides matching TRBD1. The germline V gene encodes CDR1 SSHAT and CDR2 FNYEAQ (reference sequence). The CDR3 covers 14 residues.

Of note for this clonotype: Being one base from a much bigger clone, this may be a read error. DNA for the CDR3: TGTGCCATCAGTGTGTCGGCGGGTCAGCCCCAGCATTTT. This sequence encodes CAISVSAGQPQHF. The chain joins TRBV6-1 to TRBJ1-5; D gene ambiguous. CDR1 and CDR2 (germline): MNHNS, SASEGT. This CDR3 is 13 amino acids long.